Detailed here is one T cell receptor (beta chain). It lacks a known antigen. Base qualities are not recorded, but no much larger clone differs from it by a single base. These data are taken from a study of CD8 T cells in Susac syndrome (dated by TCRdb to between 2017 and 2020). Describing the broader study: Of the Susac syndrome patients who were sequenced, about six had clinically active disease and roughly 8 were in clinical remission. At the time of blood withdrawal, Susac syndrome patients were either therapy-naive, taking corticosteroids (with some also receiving IVIg), or on IVIg alone. Repertoire sequencing was used to test whether CD8+ T cell activation and differentiation in Susac syndrome was antigen driven. The research as a whole found: The number of individuals in the TCR sequencing and HLA analysis was acknowledged as relatively small. In patients with Susac syndrome, the CD4+ T cell repertoire showed no detectable clonal expansion.

High-throughput TCR beta sequencing profiled peripheral blood CD8+ and CD4+ T cells from healthy donors, Susac syndrome patients and multiple sclerosis patients. Recently defined diagnostic criteria for definite or probable disease were met by the Susac syndrome patients. Bulk CD8+ and CD4+ T cells were purified magnetically by negative isolation, whereas CD8+ TEMRA cells were enriched by FACS. Blood was collected in EDTA tubes and processed within 24 hours, with PBMCs isolated through density gradient centrifugation. PBMCs intended for TCR sequencing were cryopreserved in liquid nitrogen and thawed later in a water bath at 37 degrees C. The sorted or isolated CD4+, CD8+ and CD8+ TEMRA cells had a purity of 90% or higher. CDR1 SNHLY and CDR2 FYNNEI are derived from the germline V gene. V was cut back by 8 bases and J by 4 bases, leaving a gap of 14 bases between them. The CDR3 spans 13 residues, from the cysteine through the phenylalanine. Solely the CDR3 DNA is kept, with 39 bases framed from the first base.

RNA was extracted with the RNeasy kit and roughly 0.45 to 1 ug was reverse transcribed using random hexamers. TCR beta CDR3 regions were amplified with the immunoSEQ multiplex PCR assay covering 54 Vbeta and 13 Jbeta segments. PCR amplification bias was corrected by using a synthetic template baseline for primer optimization and computational correction. The study's processing was this. Reads were annotated to V, D and J genes per IMGT and analyzed with immunoSEQ Analyzer, keeping only productive sequences. Clonality was computed as one minus Shannon entropy normalized by log2 of the number of productive unique sequences. Public and private clones were assessed among the 100 most prevalent clones of each patient and control. Susac-specific clones were defined as absent from healthy and MS cohorts, around 970 published viral clones and other ImmuneACCESS disease sequences. TCRdb reworked the public reads: Q25 trimming with fastp, MiXCR clone assembly, productive beta chains retained. When rows share a CDR3 protein, they turn into one entry using the most common DNA and genes. TCRdb, not the authors, supplied the V and J calls. The sample records 150,000 to 200,000 distinct CDR3 sequences, 91% of which are singletons. The ten most abundant clones make up about 0.1% of the sample.

Specimen: CD4+ T cells from PBMCs. The receptor was derived from a human donor with Susac syndrome. The V and J genes are TRBV2 and TRBJ1-2, with the D segment identity uncertain. The DNA sequence is given as TGTGCCAGCCTCACTAGCCATTCCTATGGCTACACCTTC. The encoded protein is CASLTSHSYGYTF.